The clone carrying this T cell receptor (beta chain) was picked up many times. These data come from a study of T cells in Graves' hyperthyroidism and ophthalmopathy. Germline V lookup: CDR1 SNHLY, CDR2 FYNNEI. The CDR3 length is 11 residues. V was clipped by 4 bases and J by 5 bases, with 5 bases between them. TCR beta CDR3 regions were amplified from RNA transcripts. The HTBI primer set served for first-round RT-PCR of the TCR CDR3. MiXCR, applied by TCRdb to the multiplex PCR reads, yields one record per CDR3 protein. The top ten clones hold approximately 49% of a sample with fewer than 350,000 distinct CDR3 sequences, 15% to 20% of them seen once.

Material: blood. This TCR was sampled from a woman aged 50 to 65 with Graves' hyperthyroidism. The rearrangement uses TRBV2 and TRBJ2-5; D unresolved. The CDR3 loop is CASSGRETQYF. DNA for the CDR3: TGTGCCAGCAGTGGAAGGGAGACCCAGTACTTC. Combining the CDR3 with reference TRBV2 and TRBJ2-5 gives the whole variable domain EPEVTQTPSHQVTQMGQEVILRCVPISNHLYFYWYRQILGQKVEFLVSFYNNEISEKSEIFDDQFSVERPDGSNFTLKIRSTKLEDSAMYFCASSGRETQYFGPGTRLLVL.